A single sample gave rise to the 27 T cell receptor beta chains below, sequenced in a study of blood T cell repertoires in COVID-19. TCRdb's copy holds only in-frame clones and misses some; the assay was immunoSEQ multiplex PCR. This table holds around 230,000 clones, roughly 86% found once. The specimen was PBMCs or T cells enriched from blood (not recorded which). These receptors were obtained from a man younger than 35 with acute COVID-19.

This clone came up once. V is TRBV6-5 and J is TRBJ2-1; D not certain. CDR1 is MNHEY and CDR2 is SVGAGI in the germline V gene. V gave up 2 bases and J gave up 7 bases, with 9 bases separating them. There are 13 residues in the CDR3. The DNA for the CDR3 is TGTGCCAGCAGTTACCGAGCAGGAAATGAGCAGTTCTTC. Its translation: CASSYRAGNEQFF.

In nucleotides, the CDR3 is TGTGCCAGCAGCAAAGGGAGGGGGACAGGGATAGCCACAGATACGCAGTATTTT. This encodes CASSKGRGTGIATDTQYF. The chain joins TRBV21-1 to TRBJ2-3; the listed D gene, TRBD1, was not tested against the DNA. TRBV21-1 is marked as a pseudogene. This CDR3 is built from 18 residues.

The chain joins TRBV7-9 to TRBJ2-5; TRBD2 might be the D (6 bases). Trimming stripped 6 bases from V and 7 bases from J, with 9 bases between. Per the germline V gene, CDR1 is SEHNR and CDR2 is FQNEAQ (reference sequence). The CDR3 has 11 amino acids. CDR3 sequence (DNA): TGTGCCAGCAGGCGGGATGGGACCCAGTACTTC. It specifies CASRRDGTQYF.

The chain has TRBV2 and TRBJ2-1; 8 bases align to TRBD2. Germline CDR1 SNHLY, CDR2 FYNNEI. CDR3 length: 15 residues. Trimming took 6 bases from V and 0 from J; bases not matched to a gene: 4. The CDR3 region is CASRLAGSSYNEQFF. CDR3 coding DNA: TGTGCCAGCAGATTAGCGGGAAGCTCCTACAATGAGCAGTTCTTC. Based on the CDR3 plus reference TRBV2 and TRBJ2-1, the full variable domain is EPEVTQTPSHQVTQMGQEVILRCVPISNHLYFYWYRQILGQKVEFLVSFYNNEISEKSEIFDDQFSVERPDGSNFTLKIRSTKLEDSAMYFCASRLAGSSYNEQFFGPGTRLTVL.

This chain joins TRBV11-2 and TRBJ1-3; 8 bases line up with TRBD1. Germline V lookup: CDR1 SGHAT, CDR2 FQNNGV. This CDR3 contains 14 residues. V was pared by 2 bases and J by 8 bases, with 5 bases of the junction left unmatched. The CDR3 here is CASSLQGAGYTIYF. CDR3 coding DNA: TGTGCCAGCAGCTTACAGGGGGCAGGATACACCATATATTTT.

The chain uses TRBV18 and TRBJ1-1; maybe TRBD1 (5 bases). The germline gives CDR1 KGHSH, CDR2 LQKENI. The CDR3 covers 16 residues. The ends were cut back, 1 base at V and 6 bases at J, with 18 bases in the middle. The CDR3 coding sequence is TGTGCCAGCTCACCACAAGAAGGGGACTTGGGCGCTGAAGCTTTCTTT. It specifies CASSPQEGDLGAEAFF. Complete variable domain (other parts from reference TRBV18 and TRBJ1-1): NAGVMQNPRHLVRRRGQEARLRCSPMKGHSHVYWYRQLPEEGLKFMVYLQKENIIDESGMPKERFSAEFPKEGPSILRIQQVVRGDSAAYFCASSPQEGDLGAEAFFGQGTRLTVV.

The J gene is TRBJ2-1, the V gene TRBV28; D gene uncertain. This CDR3 comprises 15 residues. Germline values: CDR1 MDHEN, CDR2 SYDVKM. With 3 bases removed from V and 4 bases from J, the gap between germline ends came to 13 bases. The CDR3 region has the DNA TGTGCCAGCAGTTTTACGCCCATAACTTACAATGAGCAGTTCTTC. Translation gives CASSFTPITYNEQFF.

The V and J genes are TRBV7-9 and TRBJ1-5, with a tentative D call TRBD1 (6 bases). This CDR3 has 17 amino acids. Per the germline V gene, CDR1 is SEHNR and CDR2 is FQNEAQ (reference sequence). V lost 5 bases and J lost 4, with 21 bases in between. The CDR3, as DNA: TGTGCCAGCAGCCCTGGAGGTCCGGGACATCAGAATCAGCCCCAGCATTTT. Protein: CASSPGGPGHQNQPQHF.

J is TRBJ2-7 and V is TRBV10-2; D gene unclear. V was cut by 5 bases and J by 2 bases, with 13 bases left in between. Per germline, CDR1 WSHSY and CDR2 SAAADI. The CDR3 is 14 amino acids. CDR3: CASSRDRATYEQYF. CDR3 DNA sequence: TGCGCCAGCAGTCGAGATCGAGCAACCTACGAGCAGTACTTC.

This clone was detected only once. The chain combines TRBV10-2 with TRBJ2-7; TRBD2 aligns across 7 bases. The trim removed 4 bases at V and 2 bases at J, leaving 2 bases unmatched. The CDR3 totals 13 residues. Looked up from germline, CDR1 is WSHSY and CDR2 is SAAADI. CDR3 DNA: TGCGCCAGCAGTGCCGGGGGGACCTACGAGCAGTACTTC. It encodes CASSAGGTYEQYF.

The chain is built from TRBV20-1 and TRBJ2-3; possibly TRBD1 for D (5 bases). From germline, CDR1 is DFQATT and CDR2 SNEGSKA (reference sequence). The CDR3 runs to 11 residues. V was shortened by 6 bases and J by 6 bases, with 10 bases between the two germline ends. The CDR3 is CSATTDDTQYF. CDR3 nucleotides: TGCAGTGCCACGACAGATGATACGCAGTATTTT.

The rearrangement uses TRBV24-1 and TRBJ2-2; 10 positions match TRBD2. The V segment lost 4 bases and the J segment 0 bases; nucleotides outside the gene matches: 1. CDR1 is KGHDR, CDR2 SFDVKD, per germline. This CDR3 is built from 16 residues. The CDR3 protein is CATSETSGPNTGELFF. CDR3 sequence (DNA): TGTGCCACCAGTGAGACTAGCGGGCCGAACACCGGGGAGCTGTTTTTT.

V is TRBV7-3 and J is TRBJ2-2; the match to TRBD1 covers 8 bases. Germline V gene sequence: CDR1 SGHTA, CDR2 FQGTGA. CDR3 length: 16 amino acids. V was pared by 5 bases and J by 0 bases, with 5 bases of the junction left unmatched. The CDR3 sequence is CASSQPGGANTGELFF. CDR3 DNA sequence: TGTGCCAGCAGCCAGCCAGGGGGCGCGAACACCGGGGAGCTGTTTTTT.

This clone was seen only once. V gene TRBV6-5 combines with J gene TRBJ1-6, with D perhaps matching TRBD1 (5 bases). The V and J ends lost 5 bases and 7 bases respectively, with 15 bases between them. The CDR3 has 15 amino acids. Germline V gene data show CDR1 as MNHEY and CDR2 as SVGAGI. The chain's CDR3 is CASSLQGPRNSPLHF. In DNA form, the CDR3 reads TGTGCCAGCAGTCTCCAGGGTCCCCGCAATTCACCCCTCCACTTT.

The chain combines TRBV5-1 with TRBJ2-7; TRBD2 matches 9 bases. The V segment lost 1 base and the J segment 5 bases; nucleotides outside the gene matches: 13. Germline CDR1 is SGHRS and CDR2 is YFSETQ. This CDR3 contains 17 residues. The CDR3 nucleotides are TGCGCCAGCAGCTTGACGGACTACCTAGCGGGAATGGACGAGCAGTACTTC. It codes for CASSLTDYLAGMDEQYF.

The chain couples TRBV6-5 to TRBJ2-7; 7 positions agree with TRBD2. The CDR3 has 13 amino acids. Germline values: CDR1 MNHEY, CDR2 SVGAGI. The trim removed 6 bases at V and 6 bases at J, leaving 8 bases unmatched. The CDR3 coding sequence is TGTGCCAGCAGCCCAAATAGCGGGTTCGAGCAGTACTTC. This translates into CASSPNSGFEQYF.

V is TRBV12-5 and J is TRBJ2-2, with a weak D call TRBD2 (5 bases). Trimming stripped 0 bases from V and 4 bases from J, with 27 bases between. From germline, CDR1 is LGHNT and CDR2 FRNRAP. The CDR3 has 21 amino acids. CDR3 protein: CASGLVLGSGKAGFGTGELFF. CDR3 sequence (DNA): TGTGCTAGTGGTTTGGTACTAGGATCGGGTAAGGCCGGTTTTGGCACCGGGGAGCTGTTTTTT.

The chain is built from TRBV28 and TRBJ2-1; TRBD1 might be the D (5 bases). The germline gives CDR1 MDHEN, CDR2 SYDVKM. V was shortened by 5 bases and J by 4 bases, with 12 bases between the two germline ends. The CDR3 extends over 14 amino acids. The DNA for the CDR3 is TGTGCCAGCAGTACAGGAAGTGAATACAATGAGCAGTTCTTC. Translated, it gives CASSTGSEYNEQFF.

The chain carries TRBV28 and TRBJ2-3, with D perhaps TRBD2 (5 bases). V was cut by 3 bases and J by 5 bases, with 12 bases left in between. The CDR3 has 14 amino acids. Germline V gene data show CDR1 as MDHEN and CDR2 as SYDVKM. CDR3 sequence: CASSFNGVVDTQYF. CDR3 coding DNA: TGTGCCAGCAGTTTCAACGGGGTGGTAGATACGCAGTATTTT. The full variable domain, rest sourced from reference TRBV28 and TRBJ2-3, is DVKVTQSSRYLVKRTGEKVFLECVQDMDHENMFWYRQDPGLGLRLIYFSYDVKMKEKGDIPEGYSVSREKKERFSLILESASTNQTSMYLCASSFNGVVDTQYFGPGTRLTVL.

This chain links TRBV4-1 with TRBJ2-3, with D possibly matching TRBD2 (6 bases). The length of the CDR3 is 15 residues. V lost 2 bases, J lost 6 bases, and 15 bases lay in between. CDR1 MGHRA and CDR2 YSYEKL come from the germline V gene. This CDR3 reads CASSQIMGDWDTQYF. CDR3 coding DNA: TGCGCCAGCAGCCAAATAATGGGGGACTGGGATACGCAGTATTTT.

The rearrangement uses TRBV6-5 and TRBJ2-5; TRBD2 matches at 8 bases. Germline lookup yields CDR1 MNHEY and CDR2 SVGAGI. This CDR3 comprises 15 residues. The ends lost 2 bases at V and 4 bases at J; junction bases unmatched: 6. CDR3 sequence (DNA): TGTGCCAGCAGTTACGAAGCGGGAGATGTAGAGACCCAGTACTTC. Protein: CASSYEAGDVETQYF.

V usage is TRBV28 and J usage is TRBJ2-7; weak D call: TRBD2 (6 bases). The V and J ends lost 5 bases and 3 bases respectively, with 17 bases between them. The CDR3 loop spans 15 amino acids. Germline loops: CDR1 MDHEN, CDR2 SYDVKM. CDR3 sequence reads: CASSPSSVGGYEQYF. CDR3 coding DNA: TGTGCCAGCAGTCCCTCAAGTGTCGGGGGCTACGAGCAGTACTTC.

CDR3 residues: CASSQSIFNYHGYTF. CDR3 nucleotides: TGCGCCAGCAGTCAATCGATCTTCAACTATCACGGCTACACCTTC. The chain uses TRBV23-1 and TRBJ1-2, with D hard to call. TRBV23-1 is an open reading frame whose function is uncertain. V dropped 0 bases and J dropped 8 bases, with 16 bases sitting between them. CDR3 length: 15 amino acids.

This clone was found once. The rearrangement links TRBV11-3 to TRBJ2-7, with D possibly matching TRBD2 (6 bases). Germline loops: CDR1 SGHNT, CDR2 YENEEA. This CDR3 is 13 amino acids long. Trimming took 5 bases from V and 3 from J, leaving 11 bases between them. Written as DNA, the CDR3 is TGTGCCAGCAGCACCGGGACTCACTACGAGCAGTACTTC. This gives the protein CASSTGTHYEQYF.

The V call is TRBV19, the J call TRBJ2-2; TRBD2 aligns across 8 bases. The CDR3 is 17 amino acids. Trimming cost V 3 bases and J 4 bases; bases outside gene matches: 10. CDR1 and CDR2 from the germline V gene are LNHDA and SQIVND (reference sequence). Written as DNA, the CDR3 is TGTGCCAGTAGTATCCGCCAGGCGGGAGGCCTCACCGGGGAGCTGTTTTTT. This sequence encodes CASSIRQAGGLTGELFF.

The rearrangement uses TRBV7-3 and TRBJ1-5; 10 bases are a match to TRBD1. V lost 4 bases, J lost 8 bases, and 5 bases stayed unmatched. Germline V CDR1 and CDR2: SGHTA, FQGTGA. The length of the CDR3 is 14 residues. CDR3 DNA: TGTGCCAGCAGCTCCGACAGGGGGCAAAAGCCCCAGCATTTT. This codes for CASSSDRGQKPQHF. Together with reference TRBV7-3 and TRBJ1-5, the CDR3 gives the full variable domain: GAGVSQTPSNKVTEKGKYVELRCDPISGHTALYWYRQSLGQGPEFLIYFQGTGAADDSGLPNDRFFAVRPEGSVSTLKIQRTERGDSAVYLCASSSDRGQKPQHFGDGTRLSIL.

This clone was detected only a few times. This sequence joins TRBV9 and TRBJ2-7, with 9 bases matching TRBD2. CDR1 is SGDLS, CDR2 YYNGEE, per germline. The CDR3 is 15 residues long. The ends lost 1 base at V and 2 bases at J; junction bases unmatched: 4. The CDR3 coding sequence is TGTGCCAGCAGCGTAAGTAGCGGGAGCGCCTACGAGCAGTACTTC. It encodes CASSVSSGSAYEQYF.